This TCR beta chain was identified during a study of regulatory T cells in long-lasting Graves disease. Study at large: Antithyroid drug use was under 3 months in newly diagnosed Graves' patients.

The time point is: newly diagnosed GD, antithyroid drugs for less than 3 months. The TCR library was prepared using RNA isolated from PBMCs. This clonotype was counted ten times or more. Building the TCR beta libraries relied on iRepertoire HTBI primers, and CDR3 regions underwent Arm-PCR. In TCRdb, the multiplex PCR reads were re-called with MiXCR into one record per CDR3 protein. The sample shows hundreds of thousands of distinct CDR3 sequences, about 13% of them seen only once. This sample was also put to use in a study of T cells in Graves' hyperthyroidism and ophthalmopathy.

Source: peripheral blood mononuclear cells (PBMCs), taken at new diagnosis, from a patient treated with antithyroid drugs. The origin of this receptor is a man in his thirties or forties with Graves disease.

The CDR3 here is CASSLAVGNTIYF. The DNA of the CDR3 is TGTGCCAGCTCCTTGGCAGTTGGAAACACCATATATTTT. The J gene is TRBJ1-3, the V gene TRBV2; no definite D call. Trimming removed 8 bases from V and 3 bases from J, with 11 bases in between. CDR3 length: 13 amino acids. The V gene's germline CDR1 is SNHLY and CDR2 FYNNEI.